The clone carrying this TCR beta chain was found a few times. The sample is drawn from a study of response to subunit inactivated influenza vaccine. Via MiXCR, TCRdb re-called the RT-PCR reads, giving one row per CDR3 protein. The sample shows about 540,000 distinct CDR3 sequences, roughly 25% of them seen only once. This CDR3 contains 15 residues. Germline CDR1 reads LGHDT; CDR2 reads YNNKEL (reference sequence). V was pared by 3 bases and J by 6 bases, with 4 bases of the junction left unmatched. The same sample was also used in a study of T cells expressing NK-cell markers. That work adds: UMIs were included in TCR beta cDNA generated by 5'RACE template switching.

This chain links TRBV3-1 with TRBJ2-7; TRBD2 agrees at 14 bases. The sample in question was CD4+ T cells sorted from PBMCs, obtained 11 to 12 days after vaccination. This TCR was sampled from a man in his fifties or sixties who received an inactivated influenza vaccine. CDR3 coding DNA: TGTGCCAGCAGCCACTTAGGACTAGCGGGAGGCGAGCAGTACTTC. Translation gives CASSHLGLAGGEQYF.